These T cell receptor beta chains were read from a single sample in a study of shared clonotypes between healthy human individuals. TCRdb keeps only in-frame clones here, not all; method: immunoSEQ multiplex PCR. The sample lists 2,500,000 or so clones, approximately 93% occurring once. The sequencing input was naive CD4+ T cells from PBMCs. Every receptor here comes from a man between 18 and 35 years old in good health. Some clones in this sample may be carry-over from other donors' samples. Each CDR3 is given with its conserved first and last residue. The order of the fields is clone size, V gene, J gene, D gene, CDR3 length, CDR3 DNA, CDR3 protein. D genes are given only for firm matches. Clone size is shown for a subset of rows, as once, few, many or a class of expanded clone.

.	TRBV9	TRBJ2-3	TRBD2	14	TGTGCCAGCAGCATCACTAGCGGGTTCGATACGCAGTATTTT	CASSITSGFDTQYF
.	TRBV18	TRBJ2-3	TRBD2	15	TGTGCCAGCTCACCAGGGACTAGCGGGAGTAATACGCAGTATTTT	CASSPGTSGSNTQYF
.	TRBV29-1	TRBJ2-2	TRBD1	13	TGCAGCGTTGATGGACAGGGGACCGGGGAGCTGTTTTTT	CSVDGQGTGELFF
.	TRBV5-1	TRBJ2-7	TRBD2	15	TGCGCCAGCAGGACCGGGACTAGCGCACCTTACGAGCAGTACTTC	CASRTGTSAPYEQYF
.	TRBV10-3	TRBJ2-7	TRBD2	14	TGTGCCATCAGGCCTAGCGGACACTCCTACGAGCAGTACTTC	CAIRPSGHSYEQYF
once	TRBV25-1	TRBJ2-5	.	11	TGTGCCAGCAGTGTAGGGGGGACCCAGTACTTC	CASSVGGTQYF
.	TRBV11-2	TRBJ2-7	.	14	TGTGCCAGCTCCCCCGGACCAGGATCCTACGAGCAGTACTTC	CASSPGPGSYEQYF
.	TRBV28	TRBJ1-2	TRBD1	13	TGTGCCAGCACCCGGACAGGGCCCTATGGCTACACCTTC	CASTRTGPYGYTF
.	TRBV2	TRBJ2-2	TRBD1	14	TGTGCCAGCAGACAGGGGGTCAACACCGGGGAGCTGTTTTTT	CASRQGVNTGELFF
.	TRBV7-5	TRBJ2-7	.	17	TGTGTCAGAAGTCCAATGAGGGACAGGAAGGGCATGGGTGAGCAGTACTTC	CVRSPMRDRKGMGEQYF